This T cell receptor (beta chain) was found in a study of OX40 agonist ivuxolimab in advanced cancers. The overall study: Hepatocellular carcinoma, melanoma, renal cell or head and neck cancer was diagnosed in the dose-escalation patients. Notes on the study in general: Also showing low normalized T-cell clonal expansion were some of the nonresponders.

Profiling relied on immunoSEQ multiplex PCR, and the TCRdb table lists in-frame clones only, not all of them. The sample has around 26,000 clones, under 90% seen once. Comments on this clone: Its antigen remains unidentified.

Per germline, CDR1 LNHNV and CDR2 YYDKDF (reference sequence). There are 14 residues in the CDR3. Losses at the gene ends were 3 bases for V and 1 base for J; bases not matched to a gene: 2. The sequenced sample was CD4+ or CD8+ T cells sorted from blood, obtained in a trial of the OX40 agonist ivuxolimab. The chain combines TRBV15 with TRBJ1-2; TRBD1 matches 7 bases. This clonotype originated in an adult with an advanced solid tumor such as melanoma, head and neck, liver or kidney cancer. CDR3 amino acids: CATSSDRDNYGYTF. In DNA, the CDR3 is TGTGCCACCAGCAGCGACAGGGATAACTATGGCTACACCTTC.